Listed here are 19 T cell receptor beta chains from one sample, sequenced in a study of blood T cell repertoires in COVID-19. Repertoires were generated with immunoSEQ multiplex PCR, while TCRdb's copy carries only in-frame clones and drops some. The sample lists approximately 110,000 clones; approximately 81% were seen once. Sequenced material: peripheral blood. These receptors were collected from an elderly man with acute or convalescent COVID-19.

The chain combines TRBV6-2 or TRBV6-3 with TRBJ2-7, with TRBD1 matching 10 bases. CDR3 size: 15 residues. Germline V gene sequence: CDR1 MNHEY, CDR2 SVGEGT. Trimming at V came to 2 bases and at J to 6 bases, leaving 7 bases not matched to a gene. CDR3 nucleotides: TGTGCCAGCAGTTACCTAGACAGGGGGCTTAGCGAGCAGTACTTC. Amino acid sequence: CASSYLDRGLSEQYF.

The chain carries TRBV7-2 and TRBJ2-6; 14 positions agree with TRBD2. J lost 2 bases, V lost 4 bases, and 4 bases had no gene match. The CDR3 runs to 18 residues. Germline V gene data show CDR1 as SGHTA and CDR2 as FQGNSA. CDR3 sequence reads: CASSWGGLAGAGANVLTF. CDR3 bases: TGTGCCAGCAGCTGGGGGGGACTAGCGGGAGCTGGGGCCAACGTCCTGACTTTC.

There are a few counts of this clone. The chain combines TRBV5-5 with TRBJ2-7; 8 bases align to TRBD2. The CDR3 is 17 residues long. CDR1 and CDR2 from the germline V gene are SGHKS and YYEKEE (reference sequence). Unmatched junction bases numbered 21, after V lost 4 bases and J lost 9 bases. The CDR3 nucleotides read TGTGCCAGCAGCCCCGCCCGCATAGCGGGATCCGAGGGGTGGCAGTACTTC. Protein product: CASSPARIAGSEGWQYF.

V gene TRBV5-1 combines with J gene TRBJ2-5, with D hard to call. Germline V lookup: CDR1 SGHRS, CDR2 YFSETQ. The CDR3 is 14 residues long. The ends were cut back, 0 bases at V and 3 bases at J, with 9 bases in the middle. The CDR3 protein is CASSLGQSEETQYF. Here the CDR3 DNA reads TGCGCCAGCAGCTTGGGGCAAAGCGAAGAGACCCAGTACTTC.

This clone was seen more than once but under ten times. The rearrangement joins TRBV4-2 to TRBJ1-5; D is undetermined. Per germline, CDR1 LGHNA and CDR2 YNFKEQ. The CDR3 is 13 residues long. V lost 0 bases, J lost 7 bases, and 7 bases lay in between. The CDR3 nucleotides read TGTGCCAGCAGCCAAGAAATTAGACAGCCCCAGCATTTT. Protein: CASSQEIRQPQHF.

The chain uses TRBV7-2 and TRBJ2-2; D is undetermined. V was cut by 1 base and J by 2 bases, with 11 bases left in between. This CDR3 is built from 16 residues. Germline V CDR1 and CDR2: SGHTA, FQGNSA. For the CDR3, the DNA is TGTGCCAGCAGCTTAGTACTACCAGTCAACACCGGGGAGCTGTTTTTT. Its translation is CASSLVLPVNTGELFF.

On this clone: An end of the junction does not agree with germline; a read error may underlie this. The CDR3 spells CASTLAGQRSSGANVLTF. As DNA, the CDR3 is TGTGCCAGCACCTTGGCGGGACAGCGCAGCTCTGGGGCCAACGTCCTGACTTTC. V is TRBV5-8 and J is TRBJ2-6; tentatively, D is TRBD1 (7 bases). The germline V gene has CDR1 SGHTS and CDR2 YDEGEE. The CDR3 is 18 residues long.

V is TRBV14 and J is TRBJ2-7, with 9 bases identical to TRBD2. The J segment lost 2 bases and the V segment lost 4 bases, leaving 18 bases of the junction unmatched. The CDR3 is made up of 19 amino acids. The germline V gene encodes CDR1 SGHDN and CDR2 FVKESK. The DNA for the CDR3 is TGTGCCAGCAGCCCTGACGAGCGGATATGGCGGGAGGGCGCCTACGAGCAGTACTTC. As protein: CASSPDERIWREGAYEQYF.

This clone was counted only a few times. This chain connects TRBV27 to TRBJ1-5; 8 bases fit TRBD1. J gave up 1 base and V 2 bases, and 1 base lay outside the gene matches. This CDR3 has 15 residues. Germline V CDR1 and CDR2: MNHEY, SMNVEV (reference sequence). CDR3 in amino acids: CASSLTGGSNQPQHF. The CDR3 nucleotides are TGTGCCAGCAGTTTAACAGGGGGGAGCAATCAGCCCCAGCATTTT.

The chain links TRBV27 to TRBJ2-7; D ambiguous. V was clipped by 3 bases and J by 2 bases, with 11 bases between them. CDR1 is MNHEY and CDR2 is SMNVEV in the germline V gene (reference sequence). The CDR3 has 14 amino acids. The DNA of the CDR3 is TGTGCCAGCAGTTTTAAGACACTCGCCTACGAGCAGTACTTC. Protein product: CASSFKTLAYEQYF.

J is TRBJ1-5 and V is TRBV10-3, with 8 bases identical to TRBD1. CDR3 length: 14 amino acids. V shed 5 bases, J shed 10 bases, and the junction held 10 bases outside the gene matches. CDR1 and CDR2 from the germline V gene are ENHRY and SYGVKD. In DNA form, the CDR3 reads TGTGCCATCAGTCAGGACAGGGCTTCGTTTCCCCAGCATTTT. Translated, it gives CAISQDRASFPQHF.

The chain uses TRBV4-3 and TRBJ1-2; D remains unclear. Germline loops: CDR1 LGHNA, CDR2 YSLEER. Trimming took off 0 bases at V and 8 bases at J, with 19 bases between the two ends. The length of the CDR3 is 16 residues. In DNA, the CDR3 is TGCGCCAGCAGCCAAGATGGGCAGAGTTCCCCGCGAGGCTACACCTTC. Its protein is CASSQDGQSSPRGYTF.

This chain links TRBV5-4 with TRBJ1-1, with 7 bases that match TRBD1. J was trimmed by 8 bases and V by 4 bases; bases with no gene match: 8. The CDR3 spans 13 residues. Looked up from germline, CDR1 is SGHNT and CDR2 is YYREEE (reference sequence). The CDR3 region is CASSLGQTGEAFF. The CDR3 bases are TGTGCCAGCAGCCTTGGACAGACAGGGGAAGCTTTCTTT.

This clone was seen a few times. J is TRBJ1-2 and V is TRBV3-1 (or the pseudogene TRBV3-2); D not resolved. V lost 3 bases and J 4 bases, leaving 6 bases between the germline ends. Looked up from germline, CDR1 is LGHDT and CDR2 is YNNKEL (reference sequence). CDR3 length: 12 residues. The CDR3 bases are TGTGCCAGCAGCCAGAGAGCCTATGGCTACACCTTC. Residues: CASSQRAYGYTF.

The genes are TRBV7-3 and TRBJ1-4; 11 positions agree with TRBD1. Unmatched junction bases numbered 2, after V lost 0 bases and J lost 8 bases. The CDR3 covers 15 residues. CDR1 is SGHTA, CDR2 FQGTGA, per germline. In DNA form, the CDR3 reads TGTGCCAGCAGCTTAACGGGACAGGGGGGCGAAAAACTGTTTTTT. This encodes CASSLTGQGGEKLFF.

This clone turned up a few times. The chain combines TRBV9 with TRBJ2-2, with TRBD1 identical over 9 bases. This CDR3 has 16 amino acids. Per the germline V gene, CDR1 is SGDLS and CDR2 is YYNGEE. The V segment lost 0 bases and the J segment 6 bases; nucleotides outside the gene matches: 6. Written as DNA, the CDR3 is TGTGCCAGCAGCGTAGAGACAGGGGGAGGCCCCGGGGAGCTGTTTTTT. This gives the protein CASSVETGGGPGELFF.

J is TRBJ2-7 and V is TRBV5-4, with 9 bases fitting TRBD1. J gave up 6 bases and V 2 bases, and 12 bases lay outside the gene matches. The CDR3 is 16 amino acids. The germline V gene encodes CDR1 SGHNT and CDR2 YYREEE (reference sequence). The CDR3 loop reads CASSFPPGQGRAEQYF. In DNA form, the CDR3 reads TGTGCCAGCAGCTTTCCACCGGGACAGGGAAGGGCCGAGCAGTACTTC.

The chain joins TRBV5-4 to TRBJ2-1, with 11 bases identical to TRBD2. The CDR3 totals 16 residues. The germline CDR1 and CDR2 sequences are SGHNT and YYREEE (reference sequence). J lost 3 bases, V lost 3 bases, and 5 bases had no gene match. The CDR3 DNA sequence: TGTGCCAGCAGCTACACTAGCGGGAGTGTCTACAATGAGCAGTTCTTC. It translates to CASSYTSGSVYNEQFF.

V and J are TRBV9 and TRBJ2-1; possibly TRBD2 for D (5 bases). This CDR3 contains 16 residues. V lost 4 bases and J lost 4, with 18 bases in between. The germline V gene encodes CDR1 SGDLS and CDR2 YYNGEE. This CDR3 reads CASSLQVGGPYNEQFF. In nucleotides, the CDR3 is TGTGCCAGCAGCCTTCAGGTTGGAGGACCGTACAATGAGCAGTTCTTC.